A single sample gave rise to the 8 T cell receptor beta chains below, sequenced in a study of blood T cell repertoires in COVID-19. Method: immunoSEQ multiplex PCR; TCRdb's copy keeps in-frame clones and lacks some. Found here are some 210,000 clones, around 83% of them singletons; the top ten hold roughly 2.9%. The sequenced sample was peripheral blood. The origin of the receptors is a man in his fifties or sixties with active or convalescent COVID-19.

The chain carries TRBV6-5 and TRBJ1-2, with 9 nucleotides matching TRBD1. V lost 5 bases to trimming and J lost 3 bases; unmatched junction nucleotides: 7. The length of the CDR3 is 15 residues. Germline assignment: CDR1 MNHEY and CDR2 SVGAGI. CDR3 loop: CASSLTGGDYYGYTF. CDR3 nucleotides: TGTGCCAGCAGTCTGACAGGGGGAGATTACTATGGCTACACCTTC.

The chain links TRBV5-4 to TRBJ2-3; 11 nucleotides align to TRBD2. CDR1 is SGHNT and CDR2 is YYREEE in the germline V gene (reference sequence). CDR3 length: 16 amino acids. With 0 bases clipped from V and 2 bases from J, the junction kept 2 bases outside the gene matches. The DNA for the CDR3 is TGTGCCAGCAGCTTGGCTAGCGGGGGGACCACAGATACGCAGTATTTT. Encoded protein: CASSLASGGTTDTQYF.

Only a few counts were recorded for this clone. The CDR3 DNA reads as TGTGCCAGCAGCTTAGGCGGGTGGGAGGAGCAGTACTTC. Translation gives CASSLGGWEEQYF. The chain recombines TRBV5-5 with TRBJ2-7, with a tentative D call TRBD2 (5 bases). Trimming took 2 bases from V and 7 from J, leaving 13 bases between them. The CDR3 has 13 amino acids. Germline assignment: CDR1 SGHKS and CDR2 YYEKEE (reference sequence).

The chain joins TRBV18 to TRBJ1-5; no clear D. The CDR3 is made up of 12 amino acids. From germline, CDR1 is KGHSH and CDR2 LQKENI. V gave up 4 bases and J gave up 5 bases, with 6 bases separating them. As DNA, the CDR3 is TGTGCCAGCTCACGCGTAGATCAGCCCCAGCATTTT. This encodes CASSRVDQPQHF.

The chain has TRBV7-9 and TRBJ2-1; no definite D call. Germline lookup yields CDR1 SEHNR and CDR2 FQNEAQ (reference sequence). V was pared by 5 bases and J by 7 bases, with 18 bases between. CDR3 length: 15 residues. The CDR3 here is CASSLRWAQLNEQFF. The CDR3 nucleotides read TGTGCCAGCAGCCTGCGATGGGCCCAATTGAATGAGCAGTTCTTC.

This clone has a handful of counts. CDR3 coding DNA: TGTGCCAGCATTATAACCAGGGTGATCACTGAAGCTTTCTTT. This translates into CASIITRVITEAFF. The rearrangement links TRBV6-5 to TRBJ1-1; D possibly corresponds to TRBD1 (5 bases). This CDR3 comprises 14 residues. The germline V and J ends were trimmed by 7 bases and 4 bases, with 16 bases remaining between them. Germline lookup yields CDR1 MNHEY and CDR2 SVGAGI.

The CDR3 DNA follows: TGTGCCAGCAGCGATATACAGGGGGAGGTTCGCGAAAAACTGTTTTTT. This encodes CASSDIQGEVREKLFF. The gene calls are TRBV2 and TRBJ1-4; 8 nucleotides match TRBD1. The V gene's germline CDR1 is SNHLY and CDR2 FYNNEI. The J segment lost 8 bases and the V segment lost 6 bases, leaving 14 bases of the junction unmatched. CDR3 length: 16 residues. Drawing the rest from reference TRBV2 and TRBJ1-4, the complete variable domain is EPEVTQTPSHQVTQMGQEVILRCVPISNHLYFYWYRQILGQKVEFLVSFYNNEISEKSEIFDDQFSVERPDGSNFTLKIRSTKLEDSAMYFCASSDIQGEVREKLFFGSGTQLSVL.

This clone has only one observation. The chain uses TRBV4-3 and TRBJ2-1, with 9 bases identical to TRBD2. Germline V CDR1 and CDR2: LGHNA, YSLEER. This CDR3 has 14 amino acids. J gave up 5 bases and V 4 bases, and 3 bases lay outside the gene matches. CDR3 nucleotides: TGCGCCAGCAGCCTCCTAGCGGGGCACAATGAGCAGTTCTTC. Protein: CASSLLAGHNEQFF.